Listed below are T cell receptor beta chains from one sample, sequenced in a study of PD-1 blockade in classical Hodgkin lymphoma. Assay used: immunoSEQ multiplex PCR; TCRdb lists only in-frame clones, some missing. Of over 20,000 clones in the sample, around 87% are singletons; the top ten hold roughly 7%. Sequencing was performed on CD8+ T cells from blood. These TCRs come from a human donor with classical Hodgkin lymphoma. Both conserved end residues are part of each CDR3. Clone size, where shown, is once, few, many, or a class for clones that have expanded.

cdr3_length j_call v_call clone_size cdr3_aa
17 TRBJ2-7 TRBV4-1 . CASSQGLRGPPLYEQYF
13 TRBJ1-2 TRBV18 . CASSPDRDYGYTF
14 TRBJ2-7 TRBV6-5 . CASSRGLEIHEQYF
15 TRBJ1-5 TRBV4-1 . CASSQDVLGYQPQHF
14 TRBJ1-1 TRBV28 few CASTPGPMNTEAFF
14 TRBJ2-7 TRBV5-1 . CASSLIGGGYEQYF
14 . TRBV14 . CASSRDRMTYEQYF
13 TRBJ1-1 TRBV5-1 once CASSNSWHTEAFF
14 TRBJ1-2 TRBV27 . CASSLGGGAGGYTF
15 TRBJ2-3 TRBV4-2 . CASSLYNSGTDTQYF
14 TRBJ1-2 TRBV6-5 . CASSRGQGAGGYTF
14 TRBJ2-7 TRBV2 . CASSTSGFTGEQYF
15 TRBJ1-2 TRBV6-5 . CASSYSLQEVYGYTF
13 TRBJ2-1 TRBV7-9 . CASSLEGGDEQFF
11 TRBJ1-1 TRBV30 medium-sized CAWTLNTEAFF
15 TRBJ1-1 TRBV5-8 . CASSSPGRGNTEAFF
12 TRBJ2-7 TRBV30 . CAWTGSSYEQYF
13 TRBJ2-7 TRBV29-1 . CSVALGRVSEQYF
17 TRBJ2-3 TRBV7-9 . CASSLWTSGYSTDTQYF
15 TRBJ2-7 TRBV9 . CASSAEGRGSDEQYF
16 TRBJ1-2 TRBV13 . CASSLGNKWGFYGYTF
17 TRBJ2-2 TRBV11-3 . CASSLELSGVGTGELFF
16 TRBJ2-5 TRBV29-1 . CSVDSSGAIYQETQYF
11 TRBJ2-7 TRBV6-5 . CASSFNYEQYF
15 TRBJ1-1 TRBV21-1 . CASSSSQSVNTEAFF
13 TRBJ1-2 TRBV12-5 few CASGSAGYYGYTF
17 TRBJ2-1 TRBV19 . CASSIGAGGKFYNEQFF
17 TRBJ2-1 TRBV5-1 . CASSPLGGQGRYNEQFF
15 TRBJ2-7 TRBV6-5 . CASSYPGQGYYEQYF
16 TRBJ2-7 TRBV27 . CASSQYGGQGPYEQYF
14 TRBJ1-2 TRBV11-1 . CASSSSGGRGGYTF
13 TRBJ1-1 TRBV14 . CASSGDRGLVAFF
15 TRBJ2-5 TRBV4-1 . CASSQVLGAGETQYF
18 TRBJ2-7 TRBV29-1 . CSVEDLSRGVPPSYEQYF
16 TRBJ2-7 TRBV27 . CASSSRRVGLSYEQYF
14 TRBJ1-5 TRBV9 . CASSVDPGNQPQHF
12 TRBJ2-7 TRBV13 . CASSLRSYEQYF
15 TRBJ2-7 TRBV5-5 . CASSLHRTSEGEQYF
16 TRBJ1-4 TRBV28 . CASSSPRRHGNEKLFF
13 TRBJ1-1 TRBV28 . CASKGQLNTEAFF
14 TRBJ2-5 TRBV7-8 . CASSRTGQRETQYF
17 TRBJ2-5 TRBV7-9 . CASSFGLAGDGWETQYF
14 TRBJ2-3 TRBV5-1 . CASSLKQGADTQYF
14 TRBJ1-2 TRBV28 . CASSYGTGGYGYTF
13 TRBJ2-7 TRBV15 . CATSPAGNYEQYF
13 TRBJ2-7 TRBV28 . CASRGTENYEQYF
14 TRBJ2-7 TRBV6-9 once CASSYTQGTYEQYF
13 TRBJ1-2 TRBV9 few CASYRGLGYGYTF
14 TRBJ1-1 TRBV5-1 . CASSLGPSDIEAFF
16 TRBJ1-5 TRBV7-9 few CASSLAGTGFNQPQHF
14 TRBJ1-2 TRBV4-1 few CASSQENGNYGYTF